This passage covers 20 T cell receptor beta chains from one sample sequenced in a study of T-cell reconstitution after alpha-beta-depleted transplantation in children. Preparation of the TCRbeta library was carried out with unique molecular identifiers. TCRdb recomputed calls from the PCR reads with MiXCR, one row per CDR3 protein. In the table there are about 360,000 distinct CDR3 sequences, about an eighth of which are singletons. The specimen was PBMCs, collected from the stem cell graft. Receptors were obtained from a human donor who donated a stem cell graft to a child with Fanconi anemia.

This clonotype was counted between two and nine times. This sequence joins TRBV9 and TRBJ2-7, with D possibly TRBD2 on 5 matching bases. Germline V gives CDR1 SGDLS, CDR2 YYNGEE. There are 13 residues in the CDR3. V gave up 1 base and J gave up 6 bases, with 11 bases separating them. The CDR3 here is CASSVMTGVEQYF. The DNA for the CDR3 is TGTGCCAGCAGCGTAATGACCGGGGTCGAGCAGTACTTC. The full variable domain, completed using reference TRBV9 and TRBJ2-7, is DSGVTQTPKHLITATGQRVTLRCSPRSGDLSVYWYQQSLDQGLQFLIQYYNGEERAKGNILERFSAQQFPDLHSELNLSSLELGDSALYFCASSVMTGVEQYFGPGTRLTVT.

The rearrangement links TRBV2 to TRBJ1-6; TRBD1 agrees at 9 bases. The CDR3 runs to 15 residues. Unmatched junction bases numbered 9, after V lost 6 bases and J lost 9 bases. Germline V gene sequence: CDR1 SNHLY, CDR2 FYNNEI. CDR3 in amino acids: CASSRTGAEGSPLHF. The CDR3 bases are TGTGCCAGCAGCAGGACAGGGGCAGAAGGTTCACCCCTCCACTTT. Drawing the rest from reference TRBV2 and TRBJ1-6, the complete variable domain is EPEVTQTPSHQVTQMGQEVILRCVPISNHLYFYWYRQILGQKVEFLVSFYNNEISEKSEIFDDQFSVERPDGSNFTLKIRSTKLEDSAMYFCASSRTGAEGSPLHFGNGTRLTVT.

The chain has TRBV4-3 and TRBJ1-6, with D maybe TRBD1 (5 bases). This CDR3 spans 15 amino acids. The ends were cut back, 0 bases at V and 10 bases at J, with 13 bases in the middle. CDR1 and CDR2 (germline): LGHNA, YSLEER. The CDR3: CASSQDMVGGSPLHF. CDR3 coding DNA: TGCGCCAGCAGCCAAGATATGGTGGGGGGATCACCCCTCCACTTT.

The rearrangement uses TRBV29-1 and TRBJ1-1; no reliable D call. Germline-derived CDR1 and CDR2 are SQVTM and ANQGSEA. The CDR3 covers 13 residues. The V and J ends lost 7 bases and 1 base respectively, with 13 bases between them. CDR3 sequence: CSAEMSQNTEAFF. In DNA form, the CDR3 reads TGCAGCGCAGAGATGTCGCAGAACACTGAAGCTTTCTTT.

This rearrangement joins TRBV15 to TRBJ2-5; D possibly corresponds to TRBD2 (6 bases). V gave up 8 bases and J gave up 3 bases, with 16 bases separating them. Per germline, CDR1 LNHNV and CDR2 YYDKDF (reference sequence). This CDR3 contains 14 residues. CDR3 bases: TGTGCCACCGGGGAAGGGAGGACAAAAGAGACCCAGTACTTC. Its protein is CATGEGRTKETQYF.

The chain couples TRBV12-3 or TRBV12-4 to TRBJ2-3, with a tentative D call TRBD2 (6 bases). Deletions cut 10 bases from V and 0 bases from J, with 11 bases between. The CDR3 runs 13 residues. This CDR3 is CATLDYSTDTQYF. DNA for the CDR3: TGTGCCACCTTGGACTACAGCACAGATACGCAGTATTTT.

This clonotype was picked up many times. The chain uses TRBV20-1 and TRBJ2-1; 16 nucleotides match TRBD2. There are 15 residues in the CDR3. Trimming at V came to 3 bases and at J to 10 bases, leaving 6 bases not matched to a gene. Germline-derived CDR1 and CDR2 are DFQATT and SNEGSKA (reference sequence). CDR3 protein: CSARGTSGGAREQFF. In DNA, the CDR3 is TGCAGTGCTAGGGGGACTAGCGGGGGGGCCCGAGAGCAGTTCTTC.

The chain couples TRBV4-3 to TRBJ2-2, with TRBD1 as a possible D gene (6 bases). The CDR3 spans 16 residues. Germline V gene lookup returns CDR1 LGHNA and CDR2 YSLEER. Deletions cut 5 bases from V and 2 bases from J, with 15 bases between. The CDR3 nucleotides are TGCGCCAGCAGCGGGGGCCGGGGTCGAAACACCGGGGAGCTGTTTTTT. It specifies CASSGGRGRNTGELFF.

Here the CDR3 DNA reads TGTGCCTGGAGTCCGGCCGGGACGCCGAACACCGGGGAGCTGTTTTTT. It yields the protein CAWSPAGTPNTGELFF. The rearrangement uses TRBV30 and TRBJ2-2, with D perhaps given as TRBD1 or TRBD2 (5 bases each). Germline V gene sequence: CDR1 GTSNPN, CDR2 SVGIG (reference sequence). There are 16 residues in the CDR3. V lost 2 bases and J 0 bases, leaving 13 bases between the germline ends.

The rearrangement joins TRBV2 to TRBJ2-5; 7 nucleotides line up with TRBD2. Trimming removed 6 bases from V and 5 bases from J; junction bases left unmatched: 9. The length of the CDR3 is 14 residues. Germline assignment: CDR1 SNHLY and CDR2 FYNNEI. Here the CDR3 reads CASRPRDYSETQYF. The CDR3 DNA sequence: TGTGCCAGCAGGCCGCGGGACTATTCGGAGACCCAGTACTTC.

There are many counts of this clonotype. The rearrangement links TRBV5-1 to TRBJ1-6; unclear D gene. The ends were cut back, 4 bases at V and 8 bases at J, with 10 bases in the middle. The CDR3 is 13 amino acids. CDR1 and CDR2 from the germline V gene are SGHRS and YFSETQ. CDR3 sequence: CASSLQPDSPLHF. The CDR3 DNA sequence: TGCGCCAGCAGCCTCCAGCCTGATTCACCCCTCCACTTT. The full variable domain, in which reference TRBV5-1 and TRBJ1-6 provide the parts outside the CDR3, is KAGVTQTPRYLIKTRGQQVTLSCSPISGHRSVSWYQQTPGQGLQFLFEYFSETQRNKGNFPGRFSGRQFSNSRSEMNVSTLELGDSALYLCASSLQPDSPLHFGNGTRLTVT.

The rearrangement uses TRBV6-2 or TRBV6-3 and TRBJ1-2; TRBD1 matches 9 bases. The CDR3 sequence is 14 residues long. J was trimmed by 4 bases and V by 6 bases; bases with no gene match: 6. Per the germline V gene, CDR1 is MNHEY and CDR2 is SVGEGT. The chain's CDR3 is CASSHRGLVYGYTF. The CDR3 nucleotides are TGTGCCAGCAGCCACAGGGGGCTTGTCTATGGCTACACCTTC.

This clonotype appeared a few times. The gene calls are TRBV29-1 and TRBJ2-1, with TRBD2 matching 11 bases. V lost 4 bases to trimming and J lost 8 bases; unmatched junction nucleotides: 4. The CDR3 sequence is 13 residues long. Germline V CDR1 and CDR2: SQVTM, ANQGSEA. The DNA for the CDR3 is TGCAGCGTTGTGCCACTAGCGGGGGATGAGCAGTTCTTC. This codes for CSVVPLAGDEQFF.

This clonotype came up a few times. The J gene is TRBJ2-1, the V gene TRBV7-6, with 9 bases lining up with TRBD1. This CDR3 comprises 14 residues. V shed 5 bases, J shed 8 bases, and the junction held 7 bases outside the gene matches. Germline CDR1 SGHVS, CDR2 FNYEAQ. DNA for the CDR3: TGTGCCAGCAGCAACGGACAGGGGCGTGATGAGCAGTTCTTC. Translated, it gives CASSNGQGRDEQFF.

The sample holds many counts of this clonotype. The chain combines TRBV7-9 with TRBJ1-1; a weak D match, TRBD1 (6 bases). The CDR3 spans 13 residues. Germline V gene lookup returns CDR1 SEHNR and CDR2 FQNEAQ (reference sequence). V gave up 0 bases and J gave up 7 bases, with 9 bases separating them. The CDR3 spells CASSLAGGLEAFF. The CDR3 DNA is TGTGCCAGCAGCTTAGCTGGGGGCCTTGAAGCTTTCTTT.

This clonotype showed up just a few times. This chain links TRBV12-3 or TRBV12-4 with TRBJ1-1; D unresolved. This CDR3 contains 15 residues. Trimming stripped 1 base from V and 2 bases from J, with 11 bases between. CDR3 nucleotide sequence: TGTGCCAGCAGTTTAGGTCCCGGAGGTAACACTGAAGCTTTCTTT. Protein product: CASSLGPGGNTEAFF.

The rearrangement uses TRBV6-1 and TRBJ2-2, with 7 bases identical to TRBD1. Germline CDR1 reads MNHNS; CDR2 reads SASEGT. The CDR3 totals 15 residues. V trimming: 6 bases; J trimming: 6 bases; junction bases outside the gene matches: 10. As DNA, the CDR3 is TGTGCCAGCAGACCCGACAGGGCAAAAGCCGGGGAGCTGTTTTTT. Protein: CASRPDRAKAGELFF.

The J gene is TRBJ1-5, the V gene TRBV12-3 or TRBV12-4; D call uncertain. The CDR3 consists of 14 residues. V was pared by 7 bases and J by 7 bases, with 17 bases between. CDR3 sequence reads: CASTQDGTGQPQHF. Here the CDR3 DNA reads TGTGCCAGCACCCAGGACGGTACGGGACAGCCCCAGCATTTT.

Only a few counts were recorded for this clonotype. The rearrangement joins TRBV20-1 to TRBJ2-5; D might be TRBD1 (6 bases). Per germline, CDR1 DFQATT and CDR2 SNEGSKA (reference sequence). V dropped 1 base and J dropped 5 bases, with 14 bases sitting between them. The CDR3 extends over 14 amino acids. The CDR3 loop reads CSARGWTTGETQYF. The CDR3 region has the DNA TGCAGTGCTAGAGGTTGGACAACAGGGGAGACCCAGTACTTC.

This clonotype came up many times. The V gene is TRBV6-5, the J gene TRBJ2-2; TRBD2 might be the D (5 bases). This CDR3 is 12 amino acids long. V lost 10 bases, J lost 5 bases, and 11 bases lay in between. CDR1 and CDR2 (germline): MNHEY, SVGAGI. This CDR3 reads CATATGTGELFF. In nucleotides, the CDR3 is TGTGCCACCGCGACGGGGACCGGGGAGCTGTTTTTT.